Listed below are T cell receptor beta chains from one sample, sequenced in a study of T cells in Graves' hyperthyroidism and ophthalmopathy. TCRdb reanalysed the multiplex PCR reads using MiXCR and keeps one entry per CDR3 protein. The repertoire holds some 770,000 distinct CDR3 sequences, with 16% as singletons. Sequencing was performed on blood. The receptors come from a man between 18 and 29 years old with Graves' hyperthyroidism. Both conserved end residues are part of each CDR3. Each record gives: clone size, D gene, V gene, J gene, CDR3 protein, CDR3 DNA. The D gene is left open where the match is weak. Clone size is given for some rows only: seen once, a few or many times, or a class if the clone is expanded.

>few|TRBD1|TRBV6-1|TRBJ2-1
CASTRDRNYNEQFF
TGTGCCAGCACCCGGGACAGAAACTACAATGAGCAGTTCTTC
>.|.|TRBV20-1|TRBJ2-2
CSARVTGPNTGELFF
TGCAGTGCTAGGGTCACAGGCCCGAACACCGGGGAGCTGTTTTTT
>.|TRBD1|TRBV25-1|TRBJ1-5
CASSGSTGVNQPQHF
TGTGCCAGCAGTGGTTCGACAGGGGTCAATCAGCCCCAGCATTTT
>many|.|TRBV2|TRBJ2-1
CASSDARYNEQFF
TGTGCCAGCAGTGACGCCAGGTACAATGAGCAGTTCTTC
>many|TRBD2|TRBV28|TRBJ2-3
CASSYRGLALTDTQYF
TGTGCCAGCAGTTATCGAGGACTAGCACTTACAGATACGCAGTATTTT
>many|.|TRBV7-2|TRBJ2-7
CASSFERSYEQYF
TGTGCCAGCAGCTTCGAGCGGTCCTACGAGCAGTACTTC
>many|TRBD2|TRBV28|TRBJ2-7
CASSLELAGDHEQYF
TGTGCCAGCAGCCTGGAACTAGCGGGAGACCACGAGCAGTACTTC
>.|.|TRBV5-5|TRBJ1-1
CASSLTRPNTEAFF
TGTGCCAGCAGCTTGACCCGACCGAACACTGAAGCTTTCTTT
>few|TRBD2|TRBV6-1|TRBJ2-1
CASQLAVSYNEQFF
TGTGCCAGCCAACTAGCGGTTTCCTACAATGAGCAGTTCTTC
>.|TRBD1|TRBV6-2/TRBV6-3|TRBJ1-4
CASSPSDRATNEKLFF
TGTGCCAGCAGCCCGTCCGACAGGGCGACTAATGAAAAACTGTTTTTT
>.|.|TRBV24-1|TRBJ2-6
CATSDARSSGANVLTF
TGTGCCACCAGTGATGCCCGTTCCTCTGGGGCCAACGTCCTGACTTTC
>many|.|TRBV30|TRBJ2-5
CAWSVGGSLETQYF
TGTGCCTGGAGTGTGGGTGGGTCTTTAGAGACCCAGTACTTC
>few|TRBD1|TRBV25-1|TRBJ1-1
CASSVTGGIFEAFF
TGTGCCAGCAGTGTGACAGGGGGCATCTTTGAAGCTTTCTTT
>many|TRBD1|TRBV18|TRBJ1-2
CASSEMTGENYGYTF
TGTGCCAGCTCAGAAATGACAGGGGAGAACTATGGCTACACCTTC
>.|TRBD2|TRBV27|TRBJ2-2
CASSLGTSGREDGELFF
TGTGCCAGCAGTCTAGGGACTAGCGGGAGGGAAGACGGGGAGCTGTTTTTT
>.|.|TRBV19|TRBJ2-1
CASSMGQGYWNEQFF
TGTGCCAGTAGTATGGGCCAGGGATATTGGAATGAGCAGTTCTTC
>.|.|TRBV20-1|TRBJ2-1
CSASPINIGSGYNEQFF
TGCAGTGCTAGTCCCATCAACATCGGTAGCGGATACAATGAGCAGTTCTTC
>many|.|TRBV29-1|TRBJ1-2
CSVEATVLRGYTF
TGCAGCGTTGAAGCGACAGTGTTGCGCGGCTACACCTTC
>many|TRBD2|TRBV20-1|TRBJ2-7
CSARSSGTSSYEQYF
TGCAGTGCTAGGTCTAGCGGGACCTCCTCCTACGAGCAGTACTTC
>.|TRBD2|TRBV11-2|TRBJ2-7
CASSPSRGDPSYEQYF
TGTGCCAGCAGCCCTAGCCGGGGGGATCCCTCCTACGAGCAGTACTTC
>few|TRBD2|TRBV13|TRBJ2-1
CASSLTSVTNEQFF
TGTGCCAGCAGCTTAACTAGCGTTACCAATGAGCAGTTCTTC
>many|TRBD1|TRBV12-3/TRBV12-4|TRBJ2-3
CASSLRQGSGTQYF
TGTGCCAGCAGTCTACGACAGGGTTCGGGTACGCAGTATTTT
>.|.|TRBV9|TRBJ1-1
CASSVGTGRGAFF
TGTGCCAGCAGCGTAGGTACAGGGAGAGGAGCTTTCTTT
>.|.|TRBV4-1|TRBJ1-5
CASSRPENQPQHF
TGCGCCAGCAGCCGGCCCGAGAATCAGCCCCAGCATTTT
>many|.|TRBV7-2|TRBJ2-7
CASSLDRDTYYEQYF
TGTGCCAGCAGCTTAGACCGGGACACTTACTACGAGCAGTACTTC
>many|.|TRBV5-1|TRBJ1-1
CASSFGALNRGTEAFF
TGCGCCAGCAGCTTCGGAGCCTTGAACCGAGGGACTGAAGCTTTCTTT
>few|TRBD1|TRBV7-8|TRBJ1-5
CASSWDRYNQPQHF
TGTGCCAGCAGCTGGGACAGATACAATCAGCCCCAGCATTTT
>many|.|TRBV12-3/TRBV12-4|TRBJ1-2
CASRGPPKYGYTF
TGTGCCAGCAGGGGGCCTCCCAAGTATGGCTACACCTTC
>many|TRBD2|TRBV20-1|TRBJ2-7
CSAKRDAAYEQYF
TGCAGTGCGAAGCGGGACGCAGCCTACGAGCAGTACTTC
>.|TRBD2|TRBV29-1|TRBJ2-3
CSVDELAEHTDTQYF
TGCAGCGTTGATGAGCTAGCGGAACACACAGATACGCAGTATTTT
>few|TRBD2|TRBV9|TRBJ2-7
CASSVGGLAGGRYEQYF
TGTGCCAGCAGCGTAGGAGGACTAGCGGGAGGTCGCTACGAGCAGTACTTC
>few|.|TRBV7-9|TRBJ2-1
CASSPPGVYNEQFF
TGTGCCAGCAGCCCCCCCGGCGTTTACAATGAGCAGTTCTTC
>few|.|TRBV6-1|TRBJ2-3
CASQGPKAMGSTDTQYF
TGTGCCAGCCAGGGACCTAAAGCTATGGGGAGCACAGATACGCAGTATTTT
>many|TRBD1|TRBV3-1|TRBJ2-5
CASSQTGAETQYF
TGTGCCAGCAGCCAGACAGGGGCGGAGACCCAGTACTTC
>many|TRBD2|TRBV28|TRBJ2-5
CASSLSLAASQETQYF
TGTGCCAGCAGTTTATCACTAGCGGCATCACAAGAGACCCAGTACTTC